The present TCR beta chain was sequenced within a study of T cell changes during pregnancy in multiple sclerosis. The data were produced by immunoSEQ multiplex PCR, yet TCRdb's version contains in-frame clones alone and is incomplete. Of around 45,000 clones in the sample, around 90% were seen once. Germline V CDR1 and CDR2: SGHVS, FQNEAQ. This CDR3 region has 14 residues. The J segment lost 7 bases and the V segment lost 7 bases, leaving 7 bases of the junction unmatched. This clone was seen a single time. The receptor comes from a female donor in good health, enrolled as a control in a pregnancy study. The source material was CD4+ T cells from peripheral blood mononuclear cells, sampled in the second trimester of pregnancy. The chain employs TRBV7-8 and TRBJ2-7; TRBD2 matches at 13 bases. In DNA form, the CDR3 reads TGTGCCAGCACCCGGACTAGCGGGAGTAGAGAGCAGTACTTC. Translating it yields CASTRTSGSREQYF.